These T cell receptor beta chains were read from a single sample in a study of PD-L1 blockade in urothelial cancer. Clones were sequenced by immunoSEQ multiplex PCR, and TCRdb holds only the in-frame ones, with some missing. The repertoire includes about 39,000 clones, 80% to 90% of them detected once, and roughly 2.1% sits in the top ten. The sequences come from PBMCs, collected around atezolizumab (anti-PD-L1) treatment. These receptors were taken from a man in his 60s with urothelial cancer. CDR3s include the opening cysteine and the closing phenylalanine or tryptophan. Fields, in order: J gene, CDR3 length, V gene, D gene, clone size, CDR3 protein, CDR3 DNA. The D gene is left open where the match is weak. The size field is filled for only some rows; it gives once, few, many or a size class.

j_gene: TRBJ1-5
len: 13
v_gene: TRBV19
d_gene: NA
abundance: NA
CDR3aa: CASKIGVDQPQHF
CDR3nt: TGTGCCAGTAAAATAGGGGTGGATCAGCCCCAGCATTTT

j_gene: TRBJ1-3
len: 15
v_gene: TRBV9
d_gene: NA
abundance: NA
CDR3aa: CASSDYGMAGNTIYF
CDR3nt: TGTGCCAGCAGCGACTACGGGATGGCCGGAAACACCATATATTTT

j_gene: TRBJ2-7
len: 13
v_gene: TRBV5-5
d_gene: TRBD2
abundance: NA
CDR3aa: CASSLGWTSGQYF
CDR3nt: TGTGCCAGCAGCTTGGGGTGGACTAGCGGTCAGTACTTC

j_gene: TRBJ2-3
len: 14
v_gene: TRBV2
d_gene: NA
abundance: NA
CDR3aa: CASSEGLRTDTQYF
CDR3nt: TGTGCCAGCAGTGAAGGGCTTCGAACAGATACGCAGTATTTT

j_gene: TRBJ1-2
len: 13
v_gene: TRBV4-3
d_gene: NA
abundance: once
CDR3aa: CASSQAGTHGYTF
CDR3nt: TGCGCCAGCAGCCAAGCAGGAACCCATGGCTACACCTTC

j_gene: TRBJ2-1
len: 15
v_gene: TRBV7-2
d_gene: TRBD2
abundance: NA
CDR3aa: CASSPGWGGNNEQFF
CDR3nt: TGTGCCAGCAGCCCTGGATGGGGGGGAAACAATGAGCAGTTCTTC

j_gene: TRBJ1-1
len: 14
v_gene: TRBV29-1
d_gene: NA
abundance: NA
CDR3aa: CSASLGGMNTEAFF
CDR3nt: TGCAGCGCATCGCTGGGAGGGATGAACACTGAAGCTTTCTTT

j_gene: TRBJ1-3
len: 15
v_gene: TRBV11-3
d_gene: NA
abundance: NA
CDR3aa: CASSLDPDLGNTIYF
CDR3nt: TGTGCCAGCAGCTTAGATCCAGACCTCGGGAACACCATATATTTT

j_gene: TRBJ1-4
len: 15
v_gene: TRBV4-3
d_gene: NA
abundance: NA
CDR3aa: CASSRQQGFNEKLFF
CDR3nt: TGCGCCAGCAGCCGTCAACAGGGTTTCAACGAAAAACTGTTTTTT

j_gene: TRBJ2-1
len: 15
v_gene: TRBV5-1
d_gene: NA
abundance: NA
CDR3aa: CASSLVGDSYNEQFF
CDR3nt: TGCGCCAGCAGCTTGGTGGGAGACTCCTACAATGAGCAGTTCTTC

j_gene: TRBJ2-4
len: 16
v_gene: TRBV6-6
d_gene: TRBD1
abundance: NA
CDR3aa: CASSSGDRGLSDIQYF
CDR3nt: TGTGCCAGCAGTTCGGGGGACAGGGGGTTATCGGACATTCAGTACTTC

j_gene: TRBJ2-7
len: 15
v_gene: TRBV5-1
d_gene: NA
abundance: NA
CDR3aa: CASSLDRESSYEQYF
CDR3nt: TGCGCCAGCAGCTTGGACAGGGAGAGCTCCTACGAGCAGTACTTC

j_gene: TRBJ2-7
len: 16
v_gene: TRBV6-4
d_gene: TRBD1
abundance: NA
CDR3aa: CASSHSDRGLSYEQYF
CDR3nt: TGTGCCAGCAGTCACTCGGACAGGGGGCTCTCCTACGAGCAGTACTTC

j_gene: TRBJ1-1
len: 13
v_gene: TRBV19
d_gene: NA
abundance: once
CDR3aa: CASSRGPGTEAFF
CDR3nt: TGTGCCAGTAGTAGGGGCCCCGGAACTGAAGCTTTCTTT

j_gene: TRBJ2-3
len: 12
v_gene: TRBV29-1
d_gene: NA
abundance: NA
CDR3aa: CSGEGGVDTQYF
CDR3nt: TGCAGCGGGGAGGGGGGGGTAGATACGCAGTATTTT

j_gene: TRBJ1-6
len: 15
v_gene: TRBV7-9
d_gene: NA
abundance: NA
CDR3aa: CASNKWVEKGSPLHF
CDR3nt: TGTGCCAGCAACAAGTGGGTGGAAAAGGGGTCACCCCTCCACTTT

j_gene: TRBJ1-1
len: 14
v_gene: TRBV28
d_gene: TRBD1
abundance: NA
CDR3aa: CASSQNRGAVSAFF
CDR3nt: TGTGCCAGCAGTCAAAACAGGGGGGCAGTTTCCGCTTTCTTT

j_gene: TRBJ1-5
len: 14
v_gene: TRBV10-1
d_gene: NA
abundance: medium-sized
CDR3aa: CASSEGALGQPQHF
CDR3nt: TGCGCCAGCAGTGAAGGAGCCTTGGGTCAGCCCCAGCATTTT

j_gene: TRBJ2-1
len: 15
v_gene: TRBV7-2
d_gene: TRBD2
abundance: NA
CDR3aa: CASSIGLAKYNEQFF
CDR3nt: TGTGCCAGCAGCATTGGACTAGCGAAGTACAATGAGCAGTTCTTC

j_gene: TRBJ1-1
len: 16
v_gene: TRBV6-1
d_gene: NA
abundance: NA
CDR3aa: CASSVGALYLNTEAFF
CDR3nt: TGTGCCAGCAGTGTGGGGGCACTTTACCTGAACACTGAAGCTTTCTTT

j_gene: TRBJ1-5
len: 12
v_gene: TRBV30
d_gene: NA
abundance: NA
CDR3aa: CAWSVGPQPQHF
CDR3nt: TGTGCCTGGAGTGTGGGGCCTCAGCCCCAGCATTTT

j_gene: TRBJ1-6
len: 15
v_gene: TRBV28
d_gene: TRBD1
abundance: NA
CDR3aa: CASSIGQGINSPLHF
CDR3nt: TGTGCCAGCAGTATCGGACAGGGGATCAATTCACCCCTCCACTTT

j_gene: TRBJ2-3
len: 17
v_gene: TRBV5-6
d_gene: NA
abundance: NA
CDR3aa: CASSPLGGSVLTDTQYF
CDR3nt: TGTGCCAGCAGCCCCCTTGGGGGCTCGGTCCTCACAGATACGCAGTATTTT

j_gene: TRBJ2-1
len: 16
v_gene: TRBV5-1
d_gene: TRBD2
abundance: NA
CDR3aa: CASSFLAGKGDNEQFF
CDR3nt: TGCGCCAGCAGCTTCTTAGCGGGGAAAGGCGACAATGAGCAGTTCTTC

j_gene: TRBJ1-4
len: 15
v_gene: TRBV6-5
d_gene: NA
abundance: NA
CDR3aa: CASSYSGEAREKLFF
CDR3nt: TGTGCCAGCAGTTACTCGGGGGAGGCGAGGGAAAAACTGTTTTTT

j_gene: TRBJ2-5
len: 15
v_gene: TRBV11-2
d_gene: TRBD1
abundance: NA
CDR3aa: CASSLIDRVGETQYF
CDR3nt: TGTGCCAGCAGCTTAATTGACAGGGTGGGGGAGACCCAGTACTTC

j_gene: TRBJ2-7
len: 14
v_gene: TRBV2
d_gene: TRBD2
abundance: NA
CDR3aa: CASSGWEGTYEQYF
CDR3nt: TGTGCCAGCAGTGGGTGGGAGGGGACCTACGAGCAGTACTTC

j_gene: TRBJ2-1
len: 15
v_gene: TRBV19
d_gene: NA
abundance: NA
CDR3aa: CASSIVGRGTNEQFF
CDR3nt: TGTGCCAGTAGTATAGTAGGCCGGGGGACCAATGAGCAGTTCTTC

j_gene: TRBJ2-3
len: 14
v_gene: TRBV7-6
d_gene: NA
abundance: NA
CDR3aa: CASGGRARTDTQYF
CDR3nt: TGTGCCAGCGGCGGGCGGGCCCGCACAGATACGCAGTATTTT

j_gene: TRBJ2-7
len: 16
v_gene: TRBV27
d_gene: TRBD2
abundance: NA
CDR3aa: CASSLSVAGGTYEQYF
CDR3nt: TGTGCCAGCAGTTTATCCGTAGCGGGGGGTACCTACGAGCAGTACTTC

j_gene: TRBJ2-7
len: 15
v_gene: TRBV19
d_gene: TRBD1
abundance: NA
CDR3aa: CASSIGGQGGYEQYF
CDR3nt: TGTGCCAGTAGTATTGGAGGACAGGGCGGCTACGAGCAGTACTTC